This TCR beta chain appears in the sequencing data of a study of T cell responses to AZD1222 COVID-19 vaccine. General study results and limits: CD4 TCRs covered the whole spike, strongest at regions 160-218 and 743-854. The donor cohort was predominantly white British with a female majority, and clonal diversity may have been underestimated. The peak T cell response came first, and repertoires were sampled only after it.

Profiling relied on immunoSEQ multiplex PCR, and the TCRdb table lists in-frame clones only, not all of them. The sample carries 150,000 or so clones, roughly nine tenths recorded once. This clone appeared a single time. Its antigen is currently unknown. The CDR3 has 13 amino acids. Germline V gives CDR1 SGHRS, CDR2 YFSETQ. Trimming cost V 4 bases and J 6 bases, with 10 bases left between them. Here the sequenced sample was peripheral blood, taken 28 days after the second AZD1222 dose. The chain joins TRBV5-1 to TRBJ2-2, with D hard to call. The TCR sequence derives from an adult who received the AZD1222 COVID-19 vaccine. The CDR3, as DNA: TGCGCCAGCAGCAGGAGAGGCGCCGGGGAGCTGTTTTTT. This sequence encodes CASSRRGAGELFF.